What follows are 25 T cell receptor beta chains derived from one specimen sequenced in a study of blood T cell repertoires in COVID-19. The protocol was immunoSEQ multiplex PCR, while the TCRdb copy is restricted to in-frame clones and leaves out a portion. Of over 250,000 clones listed, roughly 88% are singletons. Material for sequencing was peripheral blood. The origin of the receptors is a woman aged 70-85 years with acute or convalescent COVID-19.

The CDR3, as DNA: TGTGCCAGCAGTTTCAGGACTAGCGGGGGTTGGGAGACCCAGTACTTC. This sequence encodes CASSFRTSGGWETQYF. The chain employs TRBV6-6 and TRBJ2-5; 13 bases align to TRBD2. Germline loops: CDR1 MNHNY, CDR2 SVGAGI (reference sequence). The CDR3 extends over 16 amino acids. V was pared by 4 bases and J by 5 bases, with 7 bases of the junction left unmatched.

The chain is built from TRBV11-2 and TRBJ1-4; possible D gene TRBD1, 5 bases. V lost 8 bases, J lost 8 bases, and 21 bases lay in between. The germline gives CDR1 SGHAT, CDR2 FQNNGV. CDR3 size: 15 residues. DNA of the CDR3: TGTGCCAGCGGCCTCTCGGAGGGGCGAGGGGAAAAACTGTTTTTT. Amino acids: CASGLSEGRGEKLFF.

CDR3 sequence reads: CASSSTGFPYEQYF. CDR3 sequence (DNA): TGTGCCAGCAGTTCGACAGGGTTTCCCTACGAGCAGTACTTC. The V and J genes are TRBV6-5 and TRBJ2-7, with 7 bases fitting TRBD1. V shed 4 bases, J shed 2 bases, and the junction held 5 bases outside the gene matches. The CDR3 is 14 amino acids. The germline gives CDR1 MNHEY, CDR2 SVGAGI.

In its sample, this clone was seen once. J is TRBJ2-3 and V is TRBV19, with D possibly being TRBD2 (6 bases). Germline values: CDR1 LNHDA, CDR2 SQIVND (reference sequence). V lost 3 bases and J 6 bases, leaving 13 bases between the germline ends. This CDR3 contains 14 residues. CDR3 nucleotide sequence: TGTGCCAGTAGTATGGACACCCGGGAGGATACGCAGTATTTT. Translation: CASSMDTREDTQYF.

This sequence joins TRBV25-1 and TRBJ1-1, with D tentatively TRBD1 (5 bases). Germline V lookup: CDR1 MGHDK, CDR2 SYGVNS. The CDR3 has 13 residues. Trimming stripped 7 bases from V and 3 bases from J, with 12 bases between. The DNA of the CDR3 is TGTGCCAGCATGCCCAGGGAGGACACTGAAGCTTTCTTT. This sequence encodes CASMPREDTEAFF. The full variable domain, its missing parts supplied by reference TRBV25-1 and TRBJ1-1, is EADIYQTPRYLVIGTGKKITLECSQTMGHDKMYWYQQDPGMELHLIHYSYGVNSTEKGDLSSESTVSRIRTEHFPLTLESARPSHTSQYLCASMPREDTEAFFGQGTRLTVV.

This clone was found once. The junction does not match germline at one end; this may be a read error. The chain has TRBV23-1 and TRBJ2-1; TRBD1 matches 7 bases. TRBV23-1 falls under the ORF class, with uncertain function. CDR3 length: 16 amino acids. CDR3 sequence: CASSQNPGQTYNGQFF. CDR3 coding DNA: TGCGCCAGCAGTCAGAACCCGGGACAGACTTACAATGGGCAGTTCTTC.

The chain couples TRBV11-3 to TRBJ1-1; D unclear. The CDR3 has 13 amino acids. Germline-derived CDR1 and CDR2 are SGHNT and YENEEA. With 5 bases removed from V and 1 base from J, the gap between germline ends came to 8 bases. CDR3 sequence: CASSLTQNTEAFF. The DNA of the CDR3 is TGTGCCAGCAGCCTGACACAGAACACTGAAGCTTTCTTT.

There are a few counts of this clone. The chain has TRBV30 and TRBJ2-7, with D possibly matching TRBD2 (5 bases). The CDR3 sequence is 14 residues long. Germline V CDR1 and CDR2: GTSNPN, SVGIG (reference sequence). V was shortened by 3 bases and J by 5 bases, with 17 bases between the two germline ends. In DNA form, the CDR3 reads TGTGCCTGGAGCGCCTTTGGGATCGGGGACGAGCAGTACTTC. This sequence encodes CAWSAFGIGDEQYF.

The V and J genes are TRBV10-1 and TRBJ2-7, with TRBD2 matching 10 bases. Germline CDR1 and CDR2: WNHNN and SYGVQD (reference sequence). The CDR3 is 17 residues long. Trimming cost V 3 bases and J 2 bases; bases outside gene matches: 10. The CDR3 is CASSDGLAGEDPYEQYF. Written as DNA, the CDR3 is TGCGCCAGCAGTGACGGGCTAGCGGGGGAGGATCCCTACGAGCAGTACTTC.

This clone showed up just a few times. The gene calls are TRBV20-1 and TRBJ1-2; D is perhaps TRBD1 (6 bases). V was cut by 3 bases and J by 0 bases, with 11 bases left in between. Germline V lookup: CDR1 DFQATT, CDR2 SNEGSKA (reference sequence). This CDR3 has 14 residues. In nucleotides, the CDR3 is TGCAGTGCTAGTAAGGGGGGGACTAACTATGGCTACACCTTC. This codes for CSASKGGTNYGYTF.

This clone appeared a single time. This chain joins TRBV5-1 and TRBJ2-5; no clear D. Germline V CDR1 and CDR2: SGHRS, YFSETQ. Trimming stripped 0 bases from V and 7 bases from J, with 4 bases between. The CDR3 spans 11 residues. The DNA for the CDR3 is TGCGCCAGCAGCTTGGACATGACCCAGTACTTC. It yields the protein CASSLDMTQYF.

CDR3 DNA: TGTGCCAGCAGTACGGTCGGGGAAAAACTGTTTTTT. It translates to CASSTVGEKLFF. V and J are TRBV6-6 and TRBJ1-4; no reliable D call. V was shortened by 5 bases and J by 8 bases, with 9 bases between the two germline ends. Germline V gives CDR1 MNHNY, CDR2 SVGAGI (reference sequence). The CDR3 is 12 amino acids.

The chain joins TRBV25-1 to TRBJ2-6, with D unclear. With 6 bases removed from V and 1 base from J, the gap between germline ends came to 4 bases. The CDR3 loop spans 13 amino acids. Germline CDR1 reads MGHDK; CDR2 reads SYGVNS. The CDR3 is CASRTSGANVLTF. DNA for the CDR3: TGTGCCAGCAGAACTTCTGGGGCCAACGTCCTGACTTTC. Together with reference TRBV25-1 and TRBJ2-6, the CDR3 gives the full variable domain: EADIYQTPRYLVIGTGKKITLECSQTMGHDKMYWYQQDPGMELHLIHYSYGVNSTEKGDLSSESTVSRIRTEHFPLTLESARPSHTSQYLCASRTSGANVLTFGAGSRLTVL.

This chain uses TRBV5-4 with TRBJ1-5; D is unclear. Deletions cut 2 bases from V and 4 bases from J, with 10 bases between. The CDR3 extends over 14 amino acids. Germline assignment: CDR1 SGHNT and CDR2 YYREEE (reference sequence). As DNA, the CDR3 is TGTGCCAGCAGCTTACCTGCGCGAAATCAGCCCCAGCATTTT. It is translated as CASSLPARNQPQHF.

The rearrangement links TRBV6-2 or TRBV6-3 to TRBJ2-2; possibly TRBD2 for D (7 bases). Per germline, CDR1 MNHEY and CDR2 SVGEGT. This CDR3 region has 17 residues. V lost 3 bases and J 3 bases, leaving 17 bases between the germline ends. The CDR3 DNA reads as TGTGCCAGCAGTTATAGTGTTGGGGGGGCAGACACCGGGGAGCTGTTTTTT. Protein sequence: CASSYSVGGADTGELFF.

The V call is TRBV3-1 (or the pseudogene TRBV3-2), the J call TRBJ2-3, with TRBD2 matching 7 bases. V shed 4 bases and J 9 bases; nucleotides not matched to a gene: 19. The CDR3 length is 17 residues. Germline V gene lookup returns CDR1 LGHDT and CDR2 YNNKEL (reference sequence). The CDR3 reads CASSPPGLAVQVGTQYF. The CDR3 DNA reads TGTGCCAGCAGCCCCCCGGGGCTAGCGGTCCAGGTGGGGACGCAGTATTTT.

V is TRBV5-1 and J is TRBJ2-3; possible D gene TRBD2, 6 bases. The CDR3 loop spans 17 amino acids. V lost 0 bases and J 2 bases, leaving 16 bases between the germline ends. Germline values: CDR1 SGHRS, CDR2 YFSETQ. CDR3 in DNA: TGCGCCAGCAGCTTGGCAGTCTGGGGAGGACTCACAGATACGCAGTATTTT. Translation gives CASSLAVWGGLTDTQYF.

The V call is TRBV18, the J call TRBJ1-5; TRBD1 agrees at 7 bases. In germline, CDR1 is KGHSH, CDR2 LQKENI. V shed 6 bases and J 2 bases; nucleotides not matched to a gene: 7. CDR3 length: 15 amino acids. CDR3 protein: CASSSTGVRNQPQHF. The CDR3 DNA is TGTGCCAGCTCCAGCACAGGGGTTCGCAATCAGCCCCAGCATTTT.

The CDR3 sequence: CASSPWLANTDTQYF. The CDR3 nucleotides read TGTGCCAGCAGTCCCTGGCTAGCGAACACAGATACGCAGTATTTT. The J gene is TRBJ2-3, the V gene TRBV6-5, with D possibly matching TRBD2 (6 bases). CDR1 is MNHEY, CDR2 SVGAGI, per germline. The CDR3 is 15 amino acids. Trimming left V 5 bases short and J 2 bases short, with 14 bases between.

The CDR3 nucleotides are TGTGCCAGCAGTGGGACGGACAGGGGGCTTGGTCAGCCCCAGCATTTT. Amino acids: CASSGTDRGLGQPQHF. V gene TRBV6-1 combines with J gene TRBJ1-5; 11 bases match TRBD1. With V trimmed by 4 bases and J by 6 bases, 8 bases remained unmatched. This CDR3 region has 16 residues. Germline CDR1 reads MNHNS; CDR2 reads SASEGT.

This chain uses TRBV11-3 with TRBJ2-1; D may be TRBD2 (6 bases). Germline assignment: CDR1 SGHNT and CDR2 YENEEA. Trimming pared 0 bases from V and 3 bases from J, leaving 6 bases between. The CDR3 spans 14 residues. CDR3 region: CASSLEGGYNEQFF. The CDR3 DNA sequence: TGTGCCAGCAGCTTAGAGGGGGGCTACAATGAGCAGTTCTTC.

This clone was seen a handful of times. The chain couples TRBV10-3 to TRBJ1-2, with D perhaps TRBD1 (6 bases). The CDR3 has 16 residues. V lost 4 bases to trimming and J lost 2 bases, with 17 bases between them. Germline V gives CDR1 ENHRY, CDR2 SYGVKD. CDR3 sequence reads: CAISAPREGGNYGYTF. CDR3 DNA sequence: TGTGCCATCAGTGCACCCCGGGAGGGGGGGAACTATGGCTACACCTTC.

This rearrangement joins TRBV5-1 to TRBJ1-2; no clear D gene. Trimming left V 3 bases short and J 4 bases short, with 13 bases between. The CDR3 is 14 residues long. Germline V gene sequence: CDR1 SGHRS, CDR2 YFSETQ. The CDR3 is CASSSAGASYGYTF. CDR3 in DNA: TGCGCCAGCAGCTCCGCGGGAGCCAGCTATGGCTACACCTTC.

V gene TRBV5-1 combines with J gene TRBJ2-5, with D perhaps TRBD2 (6 bases). Germline CDR1 SGHRS, CDR2 YFSETQ. V gave up 0 bases and J gave up 3 bases, with 12 bases separating them. CDR3 length: 15 amino acids. For the CDR3, the DNA is TGCGCCAGCAGCTTGGCCGGGGGTCGTGAAGAGACCCAGTACTTC. It encodes CASSLAGGREETQYF.

The genes are TRBV5-6 and TRBJ2-6; D possibly corresponds to TRBD2 (6 bases). The V gene lost 1 base and the J gene lost 2 bases, with 7 bases spanning the gap. Germline CDR1 reads SGHDT; CDR2 reads YYEEEE. The CDR3 runs 15 residues. CDR3 coding DNA: TGTGCCAGCAGCTTGTGGGGGGCTGGGGCCAACGTCCTGACTTTC. Its protein product is CASSLWGAGANVLTF.